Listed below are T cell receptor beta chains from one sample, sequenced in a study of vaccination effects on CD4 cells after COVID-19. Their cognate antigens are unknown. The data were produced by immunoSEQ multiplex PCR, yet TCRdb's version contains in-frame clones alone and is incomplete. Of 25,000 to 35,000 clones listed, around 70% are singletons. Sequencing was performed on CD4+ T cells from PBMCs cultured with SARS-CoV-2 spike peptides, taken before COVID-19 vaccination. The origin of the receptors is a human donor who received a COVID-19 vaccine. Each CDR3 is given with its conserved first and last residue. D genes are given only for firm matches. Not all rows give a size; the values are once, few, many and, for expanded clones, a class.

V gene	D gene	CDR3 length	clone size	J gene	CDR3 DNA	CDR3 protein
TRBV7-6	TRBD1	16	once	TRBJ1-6	TGTGCCAGCAGCTTAGGGACAGGGGCCTATAATTCACCCCTCCACTTT	CASSLGTGAYNSPLHF
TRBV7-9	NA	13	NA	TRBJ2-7	TGTGCCAGCAGCTTAGAGATCTCCTACGAGCAGTACTTC	CASSLEISYEQYF
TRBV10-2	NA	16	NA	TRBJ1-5	TGCGCCAGCAGTGAGTCGGGTATGCGGTACGCGCAGCCCCAGCATTTT	CASSESGMRYAQPQHF
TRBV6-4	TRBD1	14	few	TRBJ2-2	TGTGCCAGCAGTGGACAGGGCGACACCGGGGAGCTGTTTTTT	CASSGQGDTGELFF
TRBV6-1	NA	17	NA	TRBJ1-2	TGTGCCAGCAGTGAAGCTTTAGATCGGGGGAGCGGCTATGGCTACACCTTC	CASSEALDRGSGYGYTF
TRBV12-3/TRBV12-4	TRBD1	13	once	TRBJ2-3	TGTGCCAGCAGTTCAATCAGGGGGAAGAAGCAGTATTTT	CASSSIRGKKQYF
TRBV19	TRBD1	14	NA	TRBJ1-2	TGTGCCAGTCGGACAGGTAGCAGTAACTATGGCTACACCTTC	CASRTGSSNYGYTF
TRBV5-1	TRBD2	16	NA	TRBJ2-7	TGCGCCAGCAGCTTGGCCACTAGCGCGAGCTCCTACGAGCAGTACTTC	CASSLATSASSYEQYF
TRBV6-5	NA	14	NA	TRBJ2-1	TGTGCCAGCAGTTCGCACGGCGGATTCAATGAGCAGTTCTTC	CASSSHGGFNEQFF
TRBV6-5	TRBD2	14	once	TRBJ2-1	TGTGCCAGCAGCTACCTAGCGGGAGTCAATGAGCAGTTCTTC	CASSYLAGVNEQFF
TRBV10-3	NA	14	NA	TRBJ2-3	TGTGCCACCGGAGAGGACTCTGCCACAGATACGCAGTATTTT	CATGEDSATDTQYF
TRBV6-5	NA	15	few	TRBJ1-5	TGTGCCAGCACGAGAGGGATATTCGTCGGTCAGCCCCAGCATTTT	CASTRGIFVGQPQHF
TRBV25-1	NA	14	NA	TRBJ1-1	TGTGCCAGCAGTGATCCTAGGGGAAGCACTGAAGCTTTCTTT	CASSDPRGSTEAFF
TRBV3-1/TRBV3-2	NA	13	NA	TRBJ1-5	TGTGCCAGCAGCCAAGAAATGAATCAGCCCCAGCATTTT	CASSQEMNQPQHF
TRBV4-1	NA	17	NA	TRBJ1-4	TGCGCCAGCAGCCGGAGCAGGATAGGCGCAACTAATGAAAAACTGTTTTTT	CASSRSRIGATNEKLFF
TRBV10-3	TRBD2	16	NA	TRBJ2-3	TGTGCCATCAGTGAGTTGACTAGCGGGGGGACAAATACGCAGTATTTT	CAISELTSGGTNTQYF
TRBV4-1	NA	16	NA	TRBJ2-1	TGCGCCAGCAGCCATTCCATCTCCGGGGAAATAGATGAGCAGTTCTTC	CASSHSISGEIDEQFF
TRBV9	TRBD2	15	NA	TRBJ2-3	TGTGCCAGCAGCGTAGCAGCGGGAGCGGGAGATACGCAGTATTTT	CASSVAAGAGDTQYF
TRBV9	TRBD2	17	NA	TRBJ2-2	TGTGCCAGCAGTTTTTTGCCCGGGACTAGCAACACCGGGGAGCTGTTTTTT	CASSFLPGTSNTGELFF
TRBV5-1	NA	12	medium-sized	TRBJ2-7	TGCGCCAGCAGCTTGGCTAGCAGCGAGCAGTACTTC	CASSLASSEQYF
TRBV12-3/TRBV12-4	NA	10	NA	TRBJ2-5	TGTGCCAGCGGAAGGGAGACCCAGTACTTC	CASGRETQYF
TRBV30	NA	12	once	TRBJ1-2	TGTGCCTGGAGTCGGGGGAGGGGTGGCTACACCTTC	CAWSRGRGGYTF
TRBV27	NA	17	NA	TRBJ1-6	TGTGCCAGCAGTCTCCTTCCCCCCTCGGGACGAGAATCACCCCTCCACTTT	CASSLLPPSGRESPLHF
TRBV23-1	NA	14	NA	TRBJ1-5	TGCGCCAGCGGATCACCCGGTTCCAATCAGCCCCAGCATTTT	CASGSPGSNQPQHF
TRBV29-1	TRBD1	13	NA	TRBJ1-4	TGCAGCGCCCAACAGGGGGCGAGTGAAAAACTGTTTTTT	CSAQQGASEKLFF
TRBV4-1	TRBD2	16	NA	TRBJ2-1	TGCGCCAGCAGGTCGACTAGCGGGGGATCCTACAATGAGCAGTTCTTC	CASRSTSGGSYNEQFF
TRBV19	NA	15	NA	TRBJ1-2	TGTGCCAGTAGTGCCGGGACTTACGTCCCCTATGGCTACACCTTC	CASSAGTYVPYGYTF
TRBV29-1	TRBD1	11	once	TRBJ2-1	TGCACGGGGACAGAACTCAATGAGCAGTTCTTC	CTGTELNEQFF
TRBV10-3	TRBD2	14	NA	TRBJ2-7	TGTGCCATCAGCCCTACTAGCGCTTCCTACGAGCAGTACTTC	CAISPTSASYEQYF
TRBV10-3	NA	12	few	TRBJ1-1	TGTGCCATCAGTGAGCTGAACACTGAAGCTTTCTTT	CAISELNTEAFF
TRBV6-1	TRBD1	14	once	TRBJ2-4	TGTGCCAGCAGAGCCGGGACAGGGGGGAACATTCAGTACTTC	CASRAGTGGNIQYF
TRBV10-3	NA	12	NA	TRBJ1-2	TGTGCCATCAGTGAACGGAACTATGGCTACACCTTC	CAISERNYGYTF
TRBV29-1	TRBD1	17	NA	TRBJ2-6	TGCAGCGTGGCGGTTCGCAGGGGGCCTCCTGGGGCCAACGTCCTGACTTTC	CSVAVRRGPPGANVLTF
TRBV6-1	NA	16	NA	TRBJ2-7	TGTGCCAGCAGTGAAAGGGGGGTCGGGCCGCTTTACGAGCAGTACTTC	CASSERGVGPLYEQYF
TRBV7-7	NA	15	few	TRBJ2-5	TGTGCCAGCAGCTCTGGTCGAAAGATCCAAGAGACCCAGTACTTC	CASSSGRKIQETQYF
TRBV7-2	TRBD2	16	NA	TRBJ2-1	TGTGCCAGCAGCCAGTTCCCCGGGACTAGTTTCAATGAGCAGTTCTTC	CASSQFPGTSFNEQFF
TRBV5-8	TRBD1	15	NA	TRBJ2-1	TGTGCCAGCAGCCCCGGGACAGTCTCCTACAATGAGCAGTTCTTC	CASSPGTVSYNEQFF
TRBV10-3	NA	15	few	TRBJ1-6	TGTGCCATCAGTCGAACCGGTGGAGGAGATTCACCCCTCCACTTT	CAISRTGGGDSPLHF
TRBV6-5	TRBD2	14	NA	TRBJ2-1	TGTGCCAGCAGATGGACTAGCGGGAGGAGTGAGCAGTTCTTC	CASRWTSGRSEQFF
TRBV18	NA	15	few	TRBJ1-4	TGTGCCAGCTCACCACGGAGGGTAGATGGGGAAAAACTGTTTTTT	CASSPRRVDGEKLFF
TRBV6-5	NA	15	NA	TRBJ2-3	TGTGCCAGCAGCGGCCTTTTGGGTCGAACAGATACGCAGTATTTT	CASSGLLGRTDTQYF
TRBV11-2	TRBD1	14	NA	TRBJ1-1	TGTGCCAGCAGCTTGGAGTGGACAGGAGCTGAAGCTTTCTTT	CASSLEWTGAEAFF
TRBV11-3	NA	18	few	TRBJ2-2	TGTGCCAGCAGCTTAGATCAGGGGGGGACCCTAAACACCGGGGAGCTGTTTTTT	CASSLDQGGTLNTGELFF
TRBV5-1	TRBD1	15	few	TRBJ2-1	TGCGCCAGCAGCTTCTCCGGGACAGGTAACAATGAGCAGTTCTTC	CASSFSGTGNNEQFF
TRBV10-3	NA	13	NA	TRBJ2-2	TGTGCCATCAGTTCTGACGGCACCGGGGAGCTGTTTTTT	CAISSDGTGELFF
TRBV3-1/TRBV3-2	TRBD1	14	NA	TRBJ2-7	TGTGCCAGCAGCCCGACAACAGGGGTATACGAGCAGTACTTC	CASSPTTGVYEQYF
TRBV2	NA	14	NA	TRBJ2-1	TGTGCCAGCAGTGAAATTTTAGTTTCCAATGAGCAGTTCTTC	CASSEILVSNEQFF
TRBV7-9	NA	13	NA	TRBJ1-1	TGTGCCAGCACTCGGCGGCAGAGCACTGAAGCTTTCTTT	CASTRRQSTEAFF
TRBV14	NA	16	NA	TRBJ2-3	TGTGCCAGCAGCCGGCAGGGGAAAATAAGGACAGATACGCAGTATTTT	CASSRQGKIRTDTQYF
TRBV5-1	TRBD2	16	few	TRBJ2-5	TGCGCCAGCAGCCTACCGTTACTAGCGGGAGAAGAGACCCAGTACTTC	CASSLPLLAGEETQYF
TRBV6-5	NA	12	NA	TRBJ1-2	TGTGCCAGCAGTTACGGGGGGCTCGGCTACACCTTC	CASSYGGLGYTF
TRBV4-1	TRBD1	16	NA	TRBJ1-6	TGCGCCAGCAGCCAAGAACGAGGGACAGGGAATTCACCCCTCCACTTT	CASSQERGTGNSPLHF
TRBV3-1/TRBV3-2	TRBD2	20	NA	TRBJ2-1	TGTGCCAGCAGGCCGACGTTAGCGGGGGGAGAGGCAGGGTCCTACAATGAGCAGTTCTTC	CASRPTLAGGEAGSYNEQFF
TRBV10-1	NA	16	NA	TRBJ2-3	TGCGCCGGACAAGACACTAGCCGGGAGTTGGAAGATACGCAGTATTTT	CAGQDTSRELEDTQYF
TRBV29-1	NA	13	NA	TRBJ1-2	TGCAGCGTTGGGCAGGGCTATAGCTATGGCTACACCTTC	CSVGQGYSYGYTF
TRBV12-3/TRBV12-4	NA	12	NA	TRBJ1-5	TGTGCCAGCAGTCCCGAGCGTCAGCCCCAGCATTTT	CASSPERQPQHF